Each of the 3 T cell receptor beta chains below was sequenced from the same sample in a study of human T cells and chemical hapten exposure. One entry per CDR3 protein results from TCRdb running MiXCR on the RACE reads. The sample has 90,000 or so distinct CDR3 sequences; about 8.5% are singletons. This sample's time point: pre-sensitization, week 0. Described treatment: therapeutic diphenylcyclopropenone sensitization with weekly scalp DPC. The sequenced sample was whole blood, obtained in connection with sensitization to the hapten diphenylcyclopropenone (DPC). The receptors here all came from a man aged 35-49 years with alopecia areata. Some clones in this sample may be carry-over from other donors' samples.

As to this clonotype: Germline is not matched at one junction end, which may reflect a read error. The V call is TRBV5-1, the J call TRBJ2-2; the D gene is possibly TRBD1 (6 bases). Germline values: CDR1 SGHRS, CDR2 YFSETQ. The CDR3 runs to 17 residues. In DNA, the CDR3 is TGCACCAGCAGAGCGCTCACCAGGGGCTACCAAACCGGGGAGCTGTTTTTT. This sequence encodes CTSRALTRGYQTGELFF. Full variable domain (missing parts from reference TRBV5-1 and TRBJ2-2): KAGVTQTPRYLIKTRGQQVTLSCSPISGHRSVSWYQQTPGQGLQFLFEYFSETQRNKGNFPGRFSGRQFSNSRSEMNVSTLELGDSALYLCTSRALTRGYQTGELFFGEGSRLTVL.

This clonotype was counted only a few times. The chain links TRBV12-3 or TRBV12-4 to TRBJ2-4, with 9 bases that match TRBD1. Trimming at V came to 6 bases and at J to 1 base, leaving 7 bases not matched to a gene. The CDR3 runs 16 residues. The CDR3 DNA follows: TGTGCCAGCAGCCCACAGGGGGCGGTGGCCAAAAACATTCAGTACTTC. Protein: CASSPQGAVAKNIQYF.

This clonotype was counted a few times. V is TRBV19 and J is TRBJ2-7; the D call may be TRBD1 or TRBD2 (5 bases each). V gave up 4 bases and J gave up 2 bases, with 15 bases separating them. Germline V gene lookup returns CDR1 LNHDA and CDR2 SQIVND (reference sequence). The CDR3 extends over 15 amino acids. The CDR3 sequence is CASSRGTAGAYEQYF. In DNA form, the CDR3 reads TGTGCCAGTAGTAGGGGGACCGCTGGAGCCTACGAGCAGTACTTC.